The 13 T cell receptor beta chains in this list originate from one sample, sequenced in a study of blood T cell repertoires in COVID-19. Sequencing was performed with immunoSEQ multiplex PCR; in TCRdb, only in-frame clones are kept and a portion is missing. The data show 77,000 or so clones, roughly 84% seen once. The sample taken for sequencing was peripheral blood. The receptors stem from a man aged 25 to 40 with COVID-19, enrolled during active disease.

In DNA form, the CDR3 reads TGTGCCAGCCCGTCAGGAGACAGATCGGAGTTCTTC. Amino acid sequence: CASPSGDRSEFF. The chain recombines TRBV5-4 with TRBJ2-1, with D possibly TRBD1 on 5 matching bases. CDR3 size: 12 residues. Germline V gene sequence: CDR1 SGHNT, CDR2 YYREEE (reference sequence). Trimming shortened V by 7 bases and J by 14 bases, and 19 bases separated the two germline ends. Drawing the rest from reference TRBV5-4 and TRBJ2-1, the complete variable domain is ETGVTQSPTHLIKTRGQQVTLRCSSQSGHNTVSWYQQALGQGPQFIFQYYREEENGRGNFPPRFSGLQFPNYSSELNVNALELDDSALYLCASPSGDRSEFFGPGTRLTVL.

CDR3 sequence (DNA): TGTGCCAGCAGTCAAAGGGGGGGGCTCGATGAGCAGTTCTTC. Protein product: CASSQRGGLDEQFF. The V gene is TRBV3-1 (or the pseudogene TRBV3-2), the J gene TRBJ2-1; D is perhaps TRBD2 (7 bases). Germline values: CDR1 LGHDT, CDR2 YNNKEL (reference sequence). This CDR3 comprises 14 residues. V was cut by 6 bases and J by 8 bases, with 17 bases left in between.

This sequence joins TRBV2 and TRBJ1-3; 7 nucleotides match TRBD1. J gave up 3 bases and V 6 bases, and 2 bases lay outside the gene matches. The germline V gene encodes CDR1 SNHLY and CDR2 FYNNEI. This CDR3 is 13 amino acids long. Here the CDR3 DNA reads TGTGCCAGCAGGACAGGGCTTGGAAACACCATATATTTT. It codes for CASRTGLGNTIYF. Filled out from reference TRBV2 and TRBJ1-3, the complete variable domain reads EPEVTQTPSHQVTQMGQEVILRCVPISNHLYFYWYRQILGQKVEFLVSFYNNEISEKSEIFDDQFSVERPDGSNFTLKIRSTKLEDSAMYFCASRTGLGNTIYFGEGSWLTVV.

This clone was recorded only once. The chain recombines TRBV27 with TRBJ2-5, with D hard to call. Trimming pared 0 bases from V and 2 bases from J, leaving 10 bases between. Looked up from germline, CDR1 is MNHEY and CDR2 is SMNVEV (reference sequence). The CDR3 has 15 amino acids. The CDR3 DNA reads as TGTGCCAGCAGTTTATCTAGGCTAGGACAAGAGACCCAGTACTTC. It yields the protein CASSLSRLGQETQYF.

CDR3 DNA: TGTGCCAGCAGTAGATCGACAGGAGCTTTTAATTCACCCCTCCACTTT. As protein: CASSRSTGAFNSPLHF. J is TRBJ1-6 and V is TRBV6-2 or TRBV6-3; D is possibly TRBD1 (6 bases). The CDR3 sequence is 16 residues long. V shed 5 bases and J shed 6 bases, with 17 bases lying between them. Germline-derived CDR1 and CDR2 are MNHEY and SVGEGT.

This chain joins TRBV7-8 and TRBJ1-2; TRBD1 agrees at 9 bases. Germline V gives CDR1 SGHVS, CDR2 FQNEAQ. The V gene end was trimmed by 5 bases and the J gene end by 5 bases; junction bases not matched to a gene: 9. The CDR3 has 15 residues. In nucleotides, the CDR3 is TGTGCCAGCAGCCGTCTGGGACAGGGAATATATGGCTACACCTTC. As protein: CASSRLGQGIYGYTF.

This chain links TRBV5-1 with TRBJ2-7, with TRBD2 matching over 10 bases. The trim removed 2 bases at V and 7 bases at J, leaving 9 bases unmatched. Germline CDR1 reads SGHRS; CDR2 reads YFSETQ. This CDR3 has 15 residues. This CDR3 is CASSFTSGIVGEQYF. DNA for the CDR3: TGCGCCAGCAGCTTTACTAGCGGGATAGTGGGGGAGCAGTACTTC.

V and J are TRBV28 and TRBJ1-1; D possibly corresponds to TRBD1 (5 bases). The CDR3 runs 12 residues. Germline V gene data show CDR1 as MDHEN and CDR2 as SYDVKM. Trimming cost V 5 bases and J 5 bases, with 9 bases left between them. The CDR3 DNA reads TGTGCCAGCAGTCGACAGTGGACTGAAGCTTTCTTT. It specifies CASSRQWTEAFF.

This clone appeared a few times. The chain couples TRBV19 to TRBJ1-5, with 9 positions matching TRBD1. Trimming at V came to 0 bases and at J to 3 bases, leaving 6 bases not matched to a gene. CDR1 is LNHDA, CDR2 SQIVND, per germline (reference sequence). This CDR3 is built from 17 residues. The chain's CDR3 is CASSIDSQGAYNQPQHF. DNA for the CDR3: TGTGCCAGTAGTATAGATTCACAGGGGGCTTACAATCAGCCCCAGCATTTT.

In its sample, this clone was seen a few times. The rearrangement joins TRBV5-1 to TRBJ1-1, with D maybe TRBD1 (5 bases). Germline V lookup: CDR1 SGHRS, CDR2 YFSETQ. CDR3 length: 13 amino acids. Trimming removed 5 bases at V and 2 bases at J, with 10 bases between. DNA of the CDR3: TGCGCCAGCAGGCTGGACATTAACACTGAAGCTTTCTTT. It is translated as CASRLDINTEAFF.

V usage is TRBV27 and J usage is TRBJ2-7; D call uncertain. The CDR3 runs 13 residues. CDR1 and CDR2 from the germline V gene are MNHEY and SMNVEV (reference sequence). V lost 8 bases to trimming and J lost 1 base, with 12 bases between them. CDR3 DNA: TGTGCCAGCGGGCAGACGGTTTCCTACGAGCAGTACTTC. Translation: CASGQTVSYEQYF.

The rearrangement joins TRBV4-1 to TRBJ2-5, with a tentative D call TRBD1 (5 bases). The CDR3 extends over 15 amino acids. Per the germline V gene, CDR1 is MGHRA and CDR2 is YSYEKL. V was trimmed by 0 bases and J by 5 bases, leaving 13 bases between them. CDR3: CASSQDRRGRETQYF. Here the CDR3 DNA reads TGCGCCAGCAGCCAAGATAGAAGGGGTCGGGAGACCCAGTACTTC.

The CDR3 DNA reads as TGTGCCAGCAGCCCCACAGGGGGCAACAATTCACCCCTCCACTTT. Residues: CASSPTGGNNSPLHF. The chain is built from TRBV4-2 and TRBJ1-6; TRBD1 agrees at 9 bases. Trimming at V came to 4 bases and at J to 7 bases, leaving 5 bases not matched to a gene. Germline V gene lookup returns CDR1 LGHNA and CDR2 YNFKEQ. The CDR3 is 15 residues long.